The present T cell receptor (beta chain) was sequenced within a study of human T cells and chemical hapten exposure. For the study at large: Weekly administration of diphenylcyclopropenone to the scalp of patients continued throughout the roughly 22-week study. TCR yields per sample varied mostly from small pooled library volume differences.

Time point given: patch test 1, 2 weeks after DPC sensitization. Described treatment: therapeutic diphenylcyclopropenone sensitization with weekly scalp DPC. This clonotype was picked up many times. The CDR3 contains 16 residues. The germline V gene encodes CDR1 SGHDN and CDR2 FVKESK. V was clipped by 4 bases and J by 3 bases; unmatched bases: 11. TCRdb fed the RACE reads into MiXCR, producing one record per CDR3 protein. Among around 76,000 distinct CDR3 sequences listed, roughly 10% were seen once. The chain combines TRBV14 with TRBJ2-7; 8 bases map to TRBD1. This clonotype originated in a woman in her fifties or sixties with alopecia areata. Some clones in this sample may be carry-over from other donors' samples. The sequencing used whole blood, collected in connection with sensitization to the hapten diphenylcyclopropenone (DPC). This CDR3 is CASSPKRGDRHYEQYF. The CDR3 DNA is TGTGCCAGCAGCCCCAAGAGGGGGGACAGGCACTACGAGCAGTACTTC.